Below, 21 T cell receptor beta chains from the same sample are listed, as sequenced in a study of shared clonotypes between healthy human individuals. The repertoire was sequenced with immunoSEQ multiplex PCR; TCRdb's copy has only in-frame clones and lacks some. The sample yields 2 million to 2.5 million clones, 90% to 95% seen once. Material for sequencing was naive CD4+ T cells from PBMCs. Specified subset: CD45RA+ positively selected. The receptors stem from a young man in good health. Some clones in this sample may be carry-over from other donors' samples.

The V gene is TRBV6-4, the J gene TRBJ2-1; 9 bases are shared with TRBD2. Unmatched junction bases numbered 25, after V lost 2 bases and J lost 8 bases. The CDR3 length is 21 residues. Germline V CDR1 and CDR2: MRHNA, SNTAGT. The CDR3 sequence: CASSDRVSGRPLSIPRDEQFF. In DNA, the CDR3 is TGTGCCAGCAGTGACCGTGTTAGCGGGAGACCTTTGTCAATTCCTCGGGATGAGCAGTTCTTC.

The V gene is TRBV27, the J gene TRBJ1-2; D gene uncertain. The germline V gene has CDR1 MNHEY and CDR2 SMNVEV (reference sequence). Deletions cut 3 bases from V and 3 bases from J, with 17 bases between. This CDR3 has 16 amino acids. The CDR3 DNA follows: TGTGCCAGCAGTTTTAGGCCCTCGGGTACCGACTATGGCTACACCTTC. Protein sequence: CASSFRPSGTDYGYTF.

V gene TRBV4-3 combines with J gene TRBJ1-2; the match to TRBD1 covers 10 bases. Germline CDR1 LGHNA, CDR2 YSLEER. J gave up 8 bases and V 0 bases, and 6 bases lay outside the gene matches. The CDR3 runs to 15 residues. CDR3 region: CASSQERQGAGGYTF. The CDR3 nucleotides read TGCGCCAGCAGCCAAGAGCGACAGGGGGCGGGAGGCTACACCTTC.

The chain has TRBV7-2 and TRBJ2-2, with no clear D. Germline CDR1 is SGHTA and CDR2 is FQGNSA. CDR3 size: 14 residues. V lost 0 bases and J lost 3, with 5 bases in between. Here the CDR3 DNA reads TGTGCCAGCAGCTTAGCGTCTCACACCGGGGAGCTGTTTTTT. This encodes CASSLASHTGELFF.

CDR3 residues: CASSLVSPRYGYTF. The CDR3 DNA follows: TGTGCCAGCAGCTTGGTGTCTCCTCGGTATGGCTACACCTTC. This chain links TRBV5-4 with TRBJ1-2; unclear D gene. Germline CDR1 reads SGHNT; CDR2 reads YYREEE (reference sequence). V lost 0 bases and J 5 bases, leaving 11 bases between the germline ends. This CDR3 contains 14 residues.

The gene calls are TRBV2 and TRBJ1-1, with D uncertain. CDR1 and CDR2 (germline): SNHLY, FYNNEI. CDR3 length equals 15 residues. The ends were cut back, 7 bases at V and 0 bases at J, with 15 bases in the middle. The CDR3 loop is CASTAPPVLNTEAFF. As DNA, the CDR3 is TGTGCCAGCACCGCCCCCCCAGTCCTGAACACTGAAGCTTTCTTT.

This clone was found once. This chain connects TRBV27 to TRBJ2-1, with a weak D call TRBD1 (5 bases). V was shortened by 0 bases and J by 4 bases, with 10 bases between the two germline ends. The germline V gene encodes CDR1 MNHEY and CDR2 SMNVEV (reference sequence). The CDR3 spans 15 residues. CDR3 in DNA: TGTGCCAGCAGTTTATCCGGACAAGGGTACAATGAGCAGTTCTTC. It is translated as CASSLSGQGYNEQFF.

This chain joins TRBV7-2 and TRBJ1-6, with D unresolved. Germline V CDR1 and CDR2: SGHTA, FQGNSA. V was clipped by 2 bases and J by 6 bases, with 14 bases between them. The CDR3 is 16 residues long. CDR3 sequence: CASSLFSGSGNSPLHF. CDR3 nucleotides: TGTGCCAGCAGCTTATTCTCGGGGTCTGGTAATTCACCCCTCCACTTT.

In this sample, this clone turned up once. The chain's CDR3 is CASSPWTGGWSEQYF. CDR3 in DNA: TGTGCCAGCAGTCCGTGGACAGGGGGTTGGTCCGAGCAGTACTTC. The chain employs TRBV28 and TRBJ2-7, with 10 positions matching TRBD1. CDR3 length: 15 amino acids. Trimming removed 5 bases from V and 6 bases from J; junction bases left unmatched: 10. The germline gives CDR1 MDHEN, CDR2 SYDVKM.

The chain is built from TRBV7-9 and TRBJ2-5, with 13 bases lining up with TRBD2. Losses at the gene ends were 5 bases for V and 2 bases for J; bases not matched to a gene: 8. The germline CDR1 and CDR2 sequences are SEHNR and FQNEAQ (reference sequence). This CDR3 comprises 17 residues. The CDR3 DNA reads as TGTGCCAGCAGCACCGGGACTAGCGGGACGCTACAAGAGACCCAGTACTTC. Translated, it gives CASSTGTSGTLQETQYF. The whole variable domain, filled in from reference TRBV7-9 and TRBJ2-5, reads DTGVSQNPRHKITKRGQNVTFRCDPISEHNRLYWYRQTLGQGPEFLTYFQNEAQLEKSRLLSDRFSAERPKGSFSTLEIQRTEQGDSAMYLCASSTGTSGTLQETQYFGPGTRLLVL.

This clone came up once. Within the sample, other DNA sequences also encode this same CDR3. V gene TRBV7-2 combines with J gene TRBJ2-7; D perhaps matches TRBD2 (7 bases). Germline V CDR1 and CDR2: SGHTA, FQGNSA. V was pared by 1 base and J by 2 bases, with 12 bases between. The CDR3 has 15 amino acids. CDR3 bases: TGTGCCAGCAGCTTAGGCAGGGGAGGGCCCTACGAGCAGTACTTC. The encoded protein is CASSLGRGGPYEQYF.

The chain couples TRBV2 to TRBJ2-1; D is possibly TRBD2 (6 bases). This CDR3 is 16 amino acids long. Trimming took 4 bases from V and 6 from J, leaving 19 bases between them. Germline CDR1 is SNHLY and CDR2 is FYNNEI. The CDR3 sequence: CASSARWSSGSNEQFF. Written as DNA, the CDR3 is TGTGCCAGCAGTGCGAGGTGGTCCAGCGGGTCCAATGAGCAGTTCTTC.

This sequence joins TRBV28 and TRBJ2-2; 9 bases fit TRBD2. CDR1 and CDR2 (germline): MDHEN, SYDVKM. Trimming removed 10 bases from V and 0 bases from J; junction bases left unmatched: 12. The CDR3 sequence is 17 residues long. CDR3 coding DNA: TGTGCCACCCAGTCCCCTAGCGGGGCCTCGAACACCGGGGAGCTGTTTTTT. Protein sequence: CATQSPSGASNTGELFF.

The chain couples TRBV7-2 to TRBJ1-3, with TRBD1 matching 7 bases. Germline CDR1 and CDR2: SGHTA and FQGNSA. V was pared by 4 bases and J by 3 bases, with 3 bases of the junction left unmatched. The CDR3 totals 14 residues. CDR3 residues: CASSSRTGGNTIYF. The CDR3 region has the DNA TGTGCCAGCAGCTCACGGACAGGTGGAAACACCATATATTTT.

The chain is built from TRBV12-2 and TRBJ1-1. TRBV12-2 is a pseudogene segment. This CDR3 is 9 amino acids long. The CDR3 sequence is CARSLEAFF. The CDR3 nucleotides read TGTGCACGGTCCCTTGAAGCTTTCTTT.

The V and J genes are TRBV5-1 and TRBJ1-2; no reliable D call. Deletions cut 1 base from V and 6 bases from J, with 7 bases between. Germline V CDR1 and CDR2: SGHRS, YFSETQ. This CDR3 contains 12 residues. Written as DNA, the CDR3 is TGCGCCAGCAGCTTGAATTCAGATGGCTACACCTTC. It is translated as CASSLNSDGYTF.

V and J are TRBV27 and TRBJ2-7, with D possibly being TRBD2 (7 bases). V dropped 6 bases and J dropped 5 bases, with 29 bases sitting between them. Germline V CDR1 and CDR2: MNHEY, SMNVEV (reference sequence). The CDR3 covers 18 residues. The chain's CDR3 is CASRRRGSGTLVGDEQYF. The CDR3 DNA reads as TGTGCCAGCAGGCGAAGGGGGAGCGGGACACTCGTTGGGGACGAGCAGTACTTC.

This clone was detected once. V and J are TRBV4-2 and TRBJ2-2, with a weak D call TRBD1 (6 bases). Trimming cost V 1 base and J 6 bases, with 12 bases left between them. Germline V lookup: CDR1 LGHNA, CDR2 YNFKEQ. This CDR3 is 15 amino acids long. The CDR3 loop reads CASSQVGTTAGELFF. The CDR3 DNA reads as TGTGCCAGCAGCCAAGTGGGGACAACTGCCGGGGAGCTGTTTTTT.

V is TRBV27 and J is TRBJ2-2; the D is unclear. Deletions cut 1 base from V and 2 bases from J, with 11 bases between. CDR1 MNHEY and CDR2 SMNVEV come from the germline V gene (reference sequence). There are 16 residues in the CDR3. CDR3 sequence: CASSLFSRFNTGELFF. The CDR3 nucleotides are TGTGCCAGCAGTTTATTTTCTAGATTTAACACCGGGGAGCTGTTTTTT.

The chain has TRBV5-1 and TRBJ1-2; D is unclear. Germline lookup yields CDR1 SGHRS and CDR2 YFSETQ. The V and J ends lost 6 bases and 2 bases respectively, with 11 bases between them. The CDR3 has 13 residues. The CDR3 DNA reads TGCGCCAGCAAGACAAACGGAAACTATGGCTACACCTTC. Translating it yields CASKTNGNYGYTF.

This chain joins TRBV6-6 and TRBJ1-4; 9 bases line up with TRBD1. Germline assignment: CDR1 MNHNY and CDR2 SVGAGI (reference sequence). The ends lost 6 bases at V and 7 bases at J; junction bases unmatched: 9. This CDR3 has 15 amino acids. CDR3 amino acids: CASRQLGQGAEKLFF. The CDR3 DNA follows: TGTGCCAGCAGGCAGTTGGGACAGGGTGCTGAAAAACTGTTTTTT.